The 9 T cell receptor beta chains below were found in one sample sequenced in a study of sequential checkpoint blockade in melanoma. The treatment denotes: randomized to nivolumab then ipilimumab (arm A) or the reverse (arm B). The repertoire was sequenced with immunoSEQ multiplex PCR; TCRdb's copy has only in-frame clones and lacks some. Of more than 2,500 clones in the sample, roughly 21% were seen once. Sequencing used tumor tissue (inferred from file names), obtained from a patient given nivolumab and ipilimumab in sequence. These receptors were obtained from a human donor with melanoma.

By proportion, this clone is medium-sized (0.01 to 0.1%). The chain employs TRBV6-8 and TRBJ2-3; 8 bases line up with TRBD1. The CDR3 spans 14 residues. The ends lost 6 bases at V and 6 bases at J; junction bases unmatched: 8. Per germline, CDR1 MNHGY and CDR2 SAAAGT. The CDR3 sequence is CASSGQGFLDTQYF. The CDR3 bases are TGTGCCAGCAGCGGACAGGGTTTTTTGGATACGCAGTATTTT.

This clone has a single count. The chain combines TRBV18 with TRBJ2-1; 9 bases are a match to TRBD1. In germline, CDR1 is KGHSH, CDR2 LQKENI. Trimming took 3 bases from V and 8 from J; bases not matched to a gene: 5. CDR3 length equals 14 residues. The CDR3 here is CASSPGTGRHEQFF. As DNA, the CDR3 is TGTGCCAGCTCACCCGGGACAGGGCGGCATGAGCAGTTCTTC.

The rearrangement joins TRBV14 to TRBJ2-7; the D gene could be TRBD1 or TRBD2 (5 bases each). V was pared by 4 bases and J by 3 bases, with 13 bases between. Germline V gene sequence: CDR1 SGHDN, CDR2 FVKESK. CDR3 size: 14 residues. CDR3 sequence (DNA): TGTGCCAGCAGCCCACGGGACGGAGTCTACGAGCAGTACTTC. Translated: CASSPRDGVYEQYF.

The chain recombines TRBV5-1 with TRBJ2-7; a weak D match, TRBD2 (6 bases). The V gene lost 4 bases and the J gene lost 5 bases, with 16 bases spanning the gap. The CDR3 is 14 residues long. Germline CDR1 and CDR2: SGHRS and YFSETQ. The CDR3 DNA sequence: TGCGCCAGCAGCCCGGGACTTATCGCAAACGAGCAGTACTTC. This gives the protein CASSPGLIANEQYF.

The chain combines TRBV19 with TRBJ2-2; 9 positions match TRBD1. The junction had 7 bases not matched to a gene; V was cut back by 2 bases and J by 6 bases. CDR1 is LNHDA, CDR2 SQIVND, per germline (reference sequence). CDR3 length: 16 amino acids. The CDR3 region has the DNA TGTGCCAGTAGTATACTTACAGGGGGCAGCGCCGGGGAGCTGTTTTTT. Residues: CASSILTGGSAGELFF.

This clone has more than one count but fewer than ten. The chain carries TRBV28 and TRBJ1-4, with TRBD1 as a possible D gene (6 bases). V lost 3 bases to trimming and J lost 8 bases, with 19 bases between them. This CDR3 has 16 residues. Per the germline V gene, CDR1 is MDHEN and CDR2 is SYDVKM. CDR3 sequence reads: CASSFGDTPWGEKLFF. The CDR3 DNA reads TGTGCCAGCAGTTTTGGGGACACTCCGTGGGGGGAAAAACTGTTTTTT. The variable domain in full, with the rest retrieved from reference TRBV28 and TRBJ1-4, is DVKVTQSSRYLVKRTGEKVFLECVQDMDHENMFWYRQDPGLGLRLIYFSYDVKMKEKGDIPEGYSVSREKKERFSLILESASTNQTSMYLCASSFGDTPWGEKLFFGSGTQLSVL.

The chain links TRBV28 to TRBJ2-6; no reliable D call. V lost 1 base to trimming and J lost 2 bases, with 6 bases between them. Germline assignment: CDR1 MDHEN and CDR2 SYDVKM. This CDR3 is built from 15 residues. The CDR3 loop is CASSLSGAGANVLTF. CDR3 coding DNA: TGTGCCAGCAGTTTATCGGGTGCTGGGGCCAACGTCCTGACTTTC.

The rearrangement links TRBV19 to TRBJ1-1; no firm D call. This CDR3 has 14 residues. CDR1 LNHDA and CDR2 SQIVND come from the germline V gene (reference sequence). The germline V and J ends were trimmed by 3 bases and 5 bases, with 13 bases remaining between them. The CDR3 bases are TGTGCCAGTAGTATCTATCAGTCGGCGACTGAAGCTTTCTTT. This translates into CASSIYQSATEAFF.

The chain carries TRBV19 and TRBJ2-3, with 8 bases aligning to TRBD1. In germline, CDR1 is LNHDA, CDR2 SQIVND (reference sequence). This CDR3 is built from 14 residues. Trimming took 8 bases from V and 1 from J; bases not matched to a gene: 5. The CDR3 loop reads CASRLTGGTDTQYF. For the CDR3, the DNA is TGTGCCAGTCGTTTGACAGGGGGCACAGATACGCAGTATTTT.